This T cell receptor beta chain originates from a study of blood T cells in healthy people across ages. Overall study: About one barcoded TCR beta cDNA was captured per two T cells.

Comment on this clonotype: Its specificity is not known.

Study-level results: Because sorting was not performed, PBMCs prevented conclusive naive versus antigen-experienced comparison. Measured against age, TCR beta diversity per million T cells decreased in a roughly linear manner.

The second PCR ran about 6 to 12 cycles with a sample-barcoded 5' primer and J-beta primers. TCRdb fed the 5' RACE reads into MiXCR, producing one record per CDR3 protein. The sample lists about 760,000 distinct CDR3 sequences, about 25% occurring once. This CDR3 has 16 amino acids. J was trimmed by 4 bases and V by 4 bases; bases with no gene match: 10. From germline, CDR1 is LGHDT and CDR2 YNNKEL (reference sequence). These data were also filed under a second study, of T cells of mothers and their children.

The chain is built from TRBV3-1 and TRBJ2-5; TRBD2 aligns across 9 bases. This clonotype was obtained from a boy younger than 18 in good health. Input material: blood. CDR3 in amino acids: CASSLFAGGRGETQYF. The DNA of the CDR3 is TGTGCCAGCAGCCTGTTTGCGGGAGGGAGGGGAGAGACCCAGTACTTC.